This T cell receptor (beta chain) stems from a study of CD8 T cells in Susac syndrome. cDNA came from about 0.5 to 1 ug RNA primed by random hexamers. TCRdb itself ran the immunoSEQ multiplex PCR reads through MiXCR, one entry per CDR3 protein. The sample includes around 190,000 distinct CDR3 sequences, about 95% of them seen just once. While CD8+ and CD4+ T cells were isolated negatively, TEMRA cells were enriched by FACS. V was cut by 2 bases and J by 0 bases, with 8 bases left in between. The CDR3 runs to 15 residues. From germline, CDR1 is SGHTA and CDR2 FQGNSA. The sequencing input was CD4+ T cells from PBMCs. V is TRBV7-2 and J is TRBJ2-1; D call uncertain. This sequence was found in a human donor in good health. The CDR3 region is CASSLIGSSYNEQFF. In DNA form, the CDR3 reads TGTGCCAGCAGCTTAATCGGCTCCTCCTACAATGAGCAGTTCTTC.